This T cell receptor (beta chain) was recovered during a study of glioma-infiltrating T cells. Using RNA template, CDR3s of TCR alpha and beta were amplified with iRepertoire arm-PCR. One-step reverse transcription and amplification started from roughly 100-400 ng of tissue mRNA or PBMC total RNA. Each CDR3 protein is one row after TCRdb ran MiXCR on the multiplex PCR reads. Of around 130,000 distinct CDR3 sequences in the sample, around 25% were seen once. The V segment lost 6 bases and the J segment 6 bases; nucleotides outside the gene matches: 4. The CDR3 contains 13 residues. In germline, CDR1 is DFQATT, CDR2 SNEGSKA (reference sequence). This clonotype was detected ten times or more. The antigen remains unidentified. Study-level points and caveats: Non-neoplastic patients had below-expected tissue-blood divergence, while all gliomas exceeded expectation. Very few CDR3 sequences were shared between tissue and blood.

The specimen was glioma tissue, nonneoplastic brain tissue, or PBMCs (not recorded which). The chain employs TRBV20-1 and TRBJ2-3; 12 nucleotides agree with TRBD2. This sequence was found in a human donor with low-grade glioma or glioblastoma, undergoing nonglioma brain surgery, or in good health (not recorded which). The CDR3 sequence: CSALAGGRDTQYF. CDR3 nucleotides: TGCAGTGCCCTAGCGGGGGGGCGTGATACGCAGTATTTT.